The TCR beta chain under discussion was sequenced for a study of cytomegalovirus exposure and HLA in healthy donors (dated by TCRdb to 2015 to 2018). With regard to the full study: An earlier analysis of more than 550 of the donors reported 276 Gb of sequence data and 117 million unique TCR beta sequences obtained from some 170 million T cells. About 300 gigabases of sequencing data and approximately 92 million unique TCR sequences made up an early release that covered several hundred HLA-typed donors. The genetic ancestry cluster associated with self-reported Caucasian donors included approximately 85% of the roughly 410 genotyped donors. The aim of the study was to test whether cataloging public T cell receptors could identify signatures of past pathogen exposure. Using immunosequencing, the study profiled T cell repertoires from 500 to 800 subjects and related those repertoires to cytomegalovirus serostatus. In addition to the first cohort of hundreds of subjects, a separate validation cohort of about 120 different subjects was used. To predict cytomegalovirus infection status, the study combined high-throughput TCR immunosequencing, statistical association of individual TCRs with disease status, and machine learning. In a later analysis, previously published TCR beta repertoires from 550 to 750 donors were re-analyzed and high-resolution HLA genotyping was added so that TCR occurrence patterns could be studied. The later analysis used no new phenotypic data to find candidate immune exposures, relying instead on TCR beta sequences and their occurrence across donors. An earlier analysis of roughly 580 of the donors used high-throughput TCR beta sequencing to judge whether each TCR beta V gene segment behaved as functional or pseudogenic. Donor age, sex, ethnicity and CMV serostatus were compiled together with the repertoire data. Genome-wide SNP genotypes for about 65% of the roughly 700 donors were used in a later genetic analysis, which treated that subset as a discovery cohort. All discovery cohort repertoires had been generated using a single sequencing platform. HLA typing included class I and class II loci at four-digit resolution. The number of donors typed differed by locus, with about 629-640 for A, B, C, DRB1 and DQB1, 522 for DQA1, under 610 for DPA1, and about 450 for DPB1. Because of strong linkage in the cohort, roughly five DR-DQ haplotypes were treated as single units for association and clustering. Across around 400 genotyped donors of the cohort, an average of approximately 200,000 unique TCR beta nucleotide sequences per donor were sequenced, and approximately 17% of those sequences were non-productive.

Findings and caveats that apply to the study as a whole: In a later genetic analysis, a missense DCLRE1C variant was associated with V-gene and J-gene trimming of TCR beta chains, and the association was replicated in an independent cohort. The classifier was reported to diagnose cytomegalovirus status with high specificity and sensitivity in both the original cohort and the validation cohort. Because HLA typing was missing for some donors at each locus, association tests included only the typed subset. Correlated functional status among segregating V segments might reflect linkage disequilibrium, but an unknown experimental factor could not be ruled out. Most TCR sequences were observed very rarely across donors, whereas some public TCRs were present in many individuals. This cohort had only TCR beta chains sequenced, and the lack of alpha or paired-chain data limited which features could be detected. According to a later genetic analysis, donors in an Asian-associated ancestry cluster had fewer N-insertions in productive TCRs than the approximately 650-donor mean. The only immune exposure information available for the cohort was CMV serostatus. Assigning TCR associations to individual alleles was difficult when HLA alleles, especially DR and DQ, strongly co-occurred. It was suggested by the authors that the approach could potentially be generalized to other disease states and immunological phenotypes. Some IMGT-functional V segments, including TRBV6-2 and TRBV6-3, could not be distinguished by the 87-base-pair reads and were therefore excluded. In vitro tests confirmed that a few of the cytomegalovirus-associated TCR beta chains recognize cytomegalovirus antigens. Sequencing depth was assumed to be roughly uniform across donors in the presence/absence analyses, though that assumption may not hold. A later analysis reported that several top co-occurrence clusters appeared linked to parvovirus B19, influenza, CMV and Epstein-Barr virus. A further reported finding was that TCR beta sequences accurately predicted the HLA-A and HLA-B alleles for most subjects in the first cohort. In a later analysis, TCR association rates were found to vary across HLA loci, with the most associated TCRs seen for DRB1 alleles and the fewest for HLA-C alleles. At a false discovery rate of 0.05, a later analysis linked some 18,000 TCR beta sequences to specific HLA alleles. In a later analysis, HLA-associated TCR beta chains were found to be more clonally expanded and to have lower generation probabilities than equally common non-associated chains. Roughly 17 rarely observed V segments, including chromosome 9 orphons, were excluded from the earlier analysis of several hundred of the donors because counts were too low. In an earlier analysis of about 600 of the donors, most TCR beta V segments appeared in productive rearrangements about 87% or about 30% of the time, broadly matching IMGT annotations. The study listed approximately 150 TCR beta chains as associated with cytomegalovirus. A cluster of highly shared sequence variants was judged likely to be a technical artifact of the sequencing pipeline. Most CMV-associated TCR beta chains appeared to be HLA-restricted in a later analysis, and the HLA associations seemed to be driven largely by CMV exposure.

Counted from cysteine to phenylalanine, this CDR3 has 13 amino acids. The CDR3 DNA has 39 bases and is translated from base 1. V and J lose 2 bases and 5 bases, and a span of 6 bases separates them. CDR1 and CDR2 are read off the germline V gene (reference sequence) as MNHNY and SVGAGI. On this clone: The target of this receptor is not known. No per-base quality is available; no much larger clone lies one base away.

In total, 666 healthy bone marrow donors made up the cohort. All cohort members were sampled while nominally healthy, although unrecorded immune exposures were likely present. The donor tested CMV seronegative and was one of the 352 seronegative cohort members. Every donor gave a peripheral blood sample, and the peripheral blood mononuclear cells from that sample were used for TCR beta sequencing. Genomic DNA extraction from the blood cell samples was performed with the Qiagen DNeasy Blood Extraction Kit. Receptors were amplified or captured by the immunoSEQ multiplex PCR assay. A mixture of 60 forward primers for TCR Vbeta segments and 13 reverse primers for TCR Jbeta segments was used in the multiplex PCR. The CDR3 region of rearranged TCR beta genes was amplified from genomic DNA with a multiplex PCR assay. Amplified TCR beta libraries were sequenced as 87-base-pair reads on the Illumina HiSeq System. The study's own analysis went as follows. A later analysis tallied tens of millions of unique TCR beta chains across the 640 or so repertoires, and around 10 million of those chains were shared by two or more donors. A nearest-neighbor algorithm error-corrected the raw reads and collapsed the reads into unique sequences, merging closely related sequences to remove PCR and sequencing errors. CDR3 sequences were aligned to IMGT reference sequences to assign V, D and J gene segments. For a sequence to be retained, at least a six-nucleotide match to both a V gene segment and a J gene segment was required. Rearrangements were called productive when the CDR3 lacked stop codons and stayed in frame with V and J; all others were non-productive. Following IMGT convention, CDR3 was defined as the stretch from the second conserved V-encoded cysteine to the conserved J-encoded phenylalanine. The earlier analysis of around 640 of the donors excluded sequences that lacked an unambiguous match to a single V gene segment. An earlier analysis of some 610 of the donors called V segments functional above 56.7% productive rearrangements and segregating when the between-donor standard deviation exceeded 5%. A statistical classification framework was developed to diagnose cytomegalovirus status using the catalog of TCR beta chain sequences. A later analysis assigned V and J genes by comparing TCR nucleotide sequences with IMGT/GENE-DB human TR gene sequences. A later analysis assigned CDR3 sequences and most-parsimonious VDJ recombination scenarios with the TCRdist pipeline. In a later analysis, every TCR beta chain was defined by the combination of its CDR3 amino acid sequence and its V-gene family, and reads without a unique V-gene family were dropped. To address suspected cross-contamination and a sequencing artifact, a later analysis removed roughly 580 highly shared, low-generation-probability nucleotide sequences. In a later analysis, a clonal expansion index was calculated for each public chain from normalized within-repertoire ranks of inferred template counts. A later analysis computed generation probabilities with a VDJ recombination model fitted to out-of-frame rearrangements, and checked the results against IGoR. A later analysis scored TCR-TCR, TCR-HLA and TCR-CMV co-occurrence with hypergeometric tests, applying a repertoire-size bias correction to TCR pairs. False discovery rates were estimated in a later analysis by permuting HLA or CMV assignments 20 times. In a later analysis, co-occurring TCRs were grouped using DBSCAN, with TCRdist sequence similarity added in when clustering inside HLA-allele-positive subsets. Repertoires with fewer than 30,000 or more than 120,000 public chains were left out of co-occurrence clustering, as were four to six repertoires with anomalous nucleotide sharing. TCRdb carries this immuneACCESS record with in-frame sequences only. Its versions omit some clonotypes, under half of them owing to an unresolved V gene in the studies checked, with the rest unexplained. For V, J and clone size, that table is used; D and trimming come from the DNA. The sample yields about 160,000 clones; 60% to 80% were counted once. 1.4% to 1.5% of the sample lies in the top ten.

This clonotype was obtained from a male donor in good health and CMV-seronegative. The sample comprised PBMCs. The chain couples TRBV6-6 to TRBJ2-2; the best D guess is TRBD2, with 6 bases matching. The nucleotides are TGTGCCAGCAGTTACAGCGGGACCGGGGAGCTGTTTTTT. Its product reads: CASSYSGTGELFF.